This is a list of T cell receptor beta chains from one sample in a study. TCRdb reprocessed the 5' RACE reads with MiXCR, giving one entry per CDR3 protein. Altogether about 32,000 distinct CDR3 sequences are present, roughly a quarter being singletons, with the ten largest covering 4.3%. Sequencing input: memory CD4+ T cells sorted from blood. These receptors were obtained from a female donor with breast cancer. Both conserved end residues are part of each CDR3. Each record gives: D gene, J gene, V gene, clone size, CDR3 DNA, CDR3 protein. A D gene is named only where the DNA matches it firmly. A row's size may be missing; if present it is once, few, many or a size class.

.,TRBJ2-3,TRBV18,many,TGTGCCAGCTCCCCCGAGGAAGGCAGTGGGGCCACAGATACGCAGTATTTT,CASSPEEGSGATDTQYF
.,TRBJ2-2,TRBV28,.,TGTGCCAGCAGTTTGAGGGGGAAGACCGGGGAGCTGTTTTTT,CASSLRGKTGELFF
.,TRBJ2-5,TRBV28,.,TGTGCCAGCAGTTTACTCCTGACAGAAGAGACTCAGTACTTC,CASSLLLTEETQYF
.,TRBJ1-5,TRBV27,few,TGTGCCAGCAGTTTCTTGGGGGGGGATCAGCCCCAGCATTTT,CASSFLGGDQPQHF
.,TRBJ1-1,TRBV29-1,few,TGCAGCGTTGAAGGCGGAGGGAGAGGAACTGAAGCTTTCTTT,CSVEGGGRGTEAFF
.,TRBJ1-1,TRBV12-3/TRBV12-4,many,TGTGCCACCCTCCTTCCAGGCAAGGTGAGGGCTTTCTTT,CATLLPGKVRAFF
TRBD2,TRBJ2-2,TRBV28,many,TGTGCCAGCAGCCTTCGACTAGCTTCGAACACCGGGGAGCTGTTTTTT,CASSLRLASNTGELFF
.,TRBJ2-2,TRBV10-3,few,TGTGCCATCGAGCACAGTAACACCGGGGAGCTGTTTTTT,CAIEHSNTGELFF
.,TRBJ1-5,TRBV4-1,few,TGTGCCAGCAGCCAAGCGCCGGGAGGGGATCAGCCCCAGCATTTT,CASSQAPGGDQPQHF
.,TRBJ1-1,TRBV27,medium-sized,TGTGCCAGCAGGGAGGGCGGCGCCGAAGCTTTCTTT,CASREGGAEAFF
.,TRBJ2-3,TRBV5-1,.,TGCGCCAGCAGCCTATCTTCCTGGGCAGATACGCAGTATTTT,CASSLSSWADTQYF
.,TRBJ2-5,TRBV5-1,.,TGCGCCAGCAGCTTGGGGGGCGGAGAGACCCAGTACTTC,CASSLGGGETQYF
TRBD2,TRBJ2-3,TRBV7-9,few,TGTGCCAGCAGCTTCCGACTAGCGGGGGCCCAAGGAGATACGCAGTATTTT,CASSFRLAGAQGDTQYF
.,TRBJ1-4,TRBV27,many,TGTGCCAGCAGCGGGGGCTTGGGTGAAAAACTGTTTTTT,CASSGGLGEKLFF
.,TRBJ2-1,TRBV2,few,TGTGCCAGTTTGGGGGTTGGGCAGTTCTTC,CASLGVGQFF
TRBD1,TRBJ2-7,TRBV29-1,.,TGCAGCGTTGGGGGACAGGCGACCTACGAGCAGTACTTC,CSVGGQATYEQYF
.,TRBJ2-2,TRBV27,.,TGTGCCAGCAGTCGCCACACCGGGGAGCTGTTTTTT,CASSRHTGELFF
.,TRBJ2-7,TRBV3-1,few,TGTGCCAGCAGCCACGTCTCCTACGAGCAGTACTTC,CASSHVSYEQYF
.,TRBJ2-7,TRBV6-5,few,TGTGCCAGCGGCCCAATGGGGGTCTACGAGCAGTACTTC,CASGPMGVYEQYF
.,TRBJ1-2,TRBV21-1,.,TGTGCCAGCAGCAAGAGACGGCCATATGGCTACACCTTC,CASSKRRPYGYTF
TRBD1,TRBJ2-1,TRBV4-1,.,TGCGCCAGCAGCCAGGCCGGGACAGGGTACAATGAGCAGTTCTTC,CASSQAGTGYNEQFF
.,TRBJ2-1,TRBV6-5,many,TGTGCCAGCAGGGCGAGGACCTCCTACAATGAGCAGTTCTTC,CASRARTSYNEQFF
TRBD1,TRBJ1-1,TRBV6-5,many,TGTGCCAGCAGTTCCACAGGGGATTTGAACACTGAAGCTTTCTTT,CASSSTGDLNTEAFF
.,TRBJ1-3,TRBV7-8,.,TGTGCCAGCAGCTTACAGGTTGACTACACTGGAAACACCATATATTTT,CASSLQVDYTGNTIYF
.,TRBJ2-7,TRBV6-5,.,TGTGCCAGCAGTTACGGGGAATCCTACGGGCAGTACTTC,CASSYGESYGQYF
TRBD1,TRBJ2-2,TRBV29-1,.,TGCAGCGGTGACAGGGGGACCGGGGAGCTGTTTTTT,CSGDRGTGELFF
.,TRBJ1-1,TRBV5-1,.,TGCGCCAGCAGCTTGGGGCAGGAGCGGCACACTGAAGCTTTCTTT,CASSLGQERHTEAFF
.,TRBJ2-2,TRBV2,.,TGTGCCAGCAGCCCCAGGGAGGGGGCCGGGGAGCTGTTTTTT,CASSPREGAGELFF
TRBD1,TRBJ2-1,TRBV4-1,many,TGCGCCAGCAGCCAAAGGGACAGGGTAAGGAATGAGCAGTTCTTC,CASSQRDRVRNEQFF
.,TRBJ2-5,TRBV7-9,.,TGTGCCAGCAGCTTAGGTCCCGGCTCACAAGAGACCCAGTACTTC,CASSLGPGSQETQYF
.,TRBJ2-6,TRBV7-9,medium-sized,TGTGCCAGCAGCTGGTCAGGGGCCAACGTCCTGACTTTC,CASSWSGANVLTF
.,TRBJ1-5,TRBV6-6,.,TGTGCCAGCGGATTATATAGCAATCAGCCCCAGCATTTT,CASGLYSNQPQHF
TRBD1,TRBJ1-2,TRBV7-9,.,TGTGCCAGCAGCTCTTTCAGGGGGCTAGGTGGCTACACCTTC,CASSSFRGLGGYTF
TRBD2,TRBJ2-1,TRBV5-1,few,TGCGCCAGCAGCTTGGCCGGACTAGCCCCTACTTACAATGAGCAGTTCTTC,CASSLAGLAPTYNEQFF
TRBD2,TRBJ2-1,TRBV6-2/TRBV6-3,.,TGTGCCAGCAGTTCGTTATTAGCGGGAGAGTCCTACAATGAGCAGTTCTTC,CASSSLLAGESYNEQFF
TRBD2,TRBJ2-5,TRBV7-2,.,TGTGCCAGCAGGGGGGGGAAAGAGACCCAGTACTTC,CASRGGKETQYF
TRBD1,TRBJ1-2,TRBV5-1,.,TGCGCCAGCAGAGCGACAGGGGGCGACTATGGCTACACCTTC,CASRATGGDYGYTF